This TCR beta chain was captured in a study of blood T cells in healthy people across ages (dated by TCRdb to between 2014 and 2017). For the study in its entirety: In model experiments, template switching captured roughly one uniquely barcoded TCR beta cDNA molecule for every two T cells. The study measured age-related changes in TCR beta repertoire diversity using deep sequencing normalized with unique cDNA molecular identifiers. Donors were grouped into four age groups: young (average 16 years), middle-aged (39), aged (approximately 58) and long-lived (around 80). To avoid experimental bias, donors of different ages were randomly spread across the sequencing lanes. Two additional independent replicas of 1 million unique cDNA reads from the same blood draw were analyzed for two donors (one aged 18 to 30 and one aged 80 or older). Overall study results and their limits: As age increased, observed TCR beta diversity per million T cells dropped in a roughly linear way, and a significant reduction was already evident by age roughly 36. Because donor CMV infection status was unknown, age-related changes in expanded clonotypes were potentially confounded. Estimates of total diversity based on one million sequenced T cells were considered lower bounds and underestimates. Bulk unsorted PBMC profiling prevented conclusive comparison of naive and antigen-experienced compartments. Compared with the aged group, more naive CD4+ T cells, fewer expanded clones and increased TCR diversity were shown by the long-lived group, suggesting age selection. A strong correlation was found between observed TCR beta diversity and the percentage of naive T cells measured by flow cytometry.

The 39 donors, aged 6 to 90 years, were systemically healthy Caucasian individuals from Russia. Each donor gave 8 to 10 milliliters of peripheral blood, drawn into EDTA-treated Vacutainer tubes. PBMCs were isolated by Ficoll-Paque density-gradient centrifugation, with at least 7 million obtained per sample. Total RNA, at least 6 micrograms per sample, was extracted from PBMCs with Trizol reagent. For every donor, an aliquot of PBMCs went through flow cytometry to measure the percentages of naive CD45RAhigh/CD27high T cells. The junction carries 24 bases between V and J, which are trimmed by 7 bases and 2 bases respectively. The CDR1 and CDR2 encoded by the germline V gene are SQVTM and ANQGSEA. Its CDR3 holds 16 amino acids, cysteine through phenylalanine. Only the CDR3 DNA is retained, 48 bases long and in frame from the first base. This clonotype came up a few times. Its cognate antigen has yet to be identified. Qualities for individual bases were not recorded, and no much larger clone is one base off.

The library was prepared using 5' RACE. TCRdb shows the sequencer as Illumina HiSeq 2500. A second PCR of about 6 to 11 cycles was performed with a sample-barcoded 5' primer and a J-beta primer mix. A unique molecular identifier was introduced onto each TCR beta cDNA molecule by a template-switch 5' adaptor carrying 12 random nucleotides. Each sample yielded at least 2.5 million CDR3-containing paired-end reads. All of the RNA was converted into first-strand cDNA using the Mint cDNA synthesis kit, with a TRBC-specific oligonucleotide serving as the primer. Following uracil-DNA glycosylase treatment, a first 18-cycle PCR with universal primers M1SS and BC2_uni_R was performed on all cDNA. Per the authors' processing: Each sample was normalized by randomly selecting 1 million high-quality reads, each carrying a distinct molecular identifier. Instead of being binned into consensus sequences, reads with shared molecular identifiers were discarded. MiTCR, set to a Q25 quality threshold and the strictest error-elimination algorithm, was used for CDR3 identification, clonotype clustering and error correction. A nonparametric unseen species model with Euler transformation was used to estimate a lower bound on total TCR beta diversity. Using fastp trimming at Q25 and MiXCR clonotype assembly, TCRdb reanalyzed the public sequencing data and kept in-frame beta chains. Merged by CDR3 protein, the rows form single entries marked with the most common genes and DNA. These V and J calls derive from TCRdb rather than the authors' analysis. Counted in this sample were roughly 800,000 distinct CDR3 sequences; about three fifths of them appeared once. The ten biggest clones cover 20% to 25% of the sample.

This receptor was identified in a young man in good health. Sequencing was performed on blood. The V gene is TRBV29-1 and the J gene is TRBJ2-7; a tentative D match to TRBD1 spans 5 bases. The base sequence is TGCAGCGCCCTTACCCGGACAACAGCCAGTGCCTACGAGCAGTACTTC. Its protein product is CSALTRTTASAYEQYF.